A single T cell receptor beta chain is shown here with its context. Its antigen remains unidentified. Base-call qualities are not available, and no considerably larger clone is one nucleotide away. Adults with ileal or ileocolonic Crohn's disease for whom ileocolonic resection was indicated were considered eligible. Before DNA extraction, whole ileal mucosal biopsies were kept frozen at -80 degrees C. Genomic DNA was extracted from frozen whole biopsies using a TRizol-based method and was quantified with a NanoDrop 2000 spectrophotometer. The sample comes from a study of T cell repertoires in ileal Crohn's disease (dated by TCRdb to the late 2010s). In terms of the full investigation: The median duration of disease was around 7.3 years, and at the time of surgery around 35% of patients were active smokers. Surgery was performed for a complication in all patients, with stricturing disease in 61% and penetrating disease in approximately 40%. A prospective multicentre cohort supplied the roughly 57 Crohn's disease patients whose TCR repertoires were analysed. A total of about 170 mucosal samples from approximately 57 patients were sequenced, with samples obtained at several locations on the surgical specimen and at postoperative endoscopy. Endoscopic postoperative recurrence was defined as a Rutgeerts score above i0. Running in parallel with the study was a multicentre cohort set up to find predictors of early endoscopic recurrence following ileocolonic resection. Postoperative therapy was given to about half of the patients, with thiopurines administered to approximately twelve patients and anti-TNF agents administered to some 20 patients.

The investigation overall reported the following: Higher high-frequency clone percentages at surgery were associated with endoscopic recurrence; all patients with clonality above 26.8% (18/57) had recurrence. Patients who were active smokers at surgery had a significantly higher proportion of clonal expansions than non-smokers (approximately 26% vs 17%, p=0.02). Sorted CD8 T cells carried more high-frequency clones than CD4 T cells, suggesting mucosal expansions were mainly CD8. Only a subgroup of patients, of unstated size, had their mucosal CD4 and CD8 T cells sorted and sequenced.

Including the terminal cysteine and phenylalanine, the CDR3 comprises 12 residues. This entry keeps only the CDR3 DNA: 36 bases, framed from base 1. The V end loses 6 bases and the J end loses 1 base, and a stretch of 6 bases separates them. Sequences MNHNY (CDR1) and SVGAGI (CDR2) are obtained from the germline V gene (reference sequence). Five hundred nanograms of biopsy DNA per sample were submitted for commercial TCRB immunosequencing. Adaptive Biotechnology amplified the CDR3 regions from genomic DNA with a two-step multiplex PCR designed to control amplification bias. Primers covering every V and J gene segment were used in the first PCR, while barcodes and Illumina adapters were added in the second PCR. An Illumina instrument was used to sequence the CDR3 libraries. The published analysis was carried out like this. The analysis used both the pipelines supplied by the vendor and custom analysis of the raw data in R/Bioconductor with R version 3.3.0. Clonality, which ranges from 0 to 1, was calculated as the inverse of the normalised Shannon entropy across all productive clones. High-frequency clones were defined as the share of the repertoire occupied by the top 100 clones, with only clones passing a 95% confidence test being retained. Repertoire diversity was measured with the Simpson index, and overlap between samples was measured with the Morisita-Horn index. Drawn from immuneACCESS, this table holds only the in-frame rearrangements with V and J called that TCRdb kept. Clones are partly lost; checked studies trace under half to an unresolved V gene and leave the rest unexplained. The DNA gave D and trimming, while V, J and clone size come from that table. For this sample the table gives 14,000 or so clones, of which 75% to 80% were detected only once. The ten largest clonotypes hold 3.5% to 4.5% of the sample.

This sequence was found in an adult with Crohn's disease. This chain is built from TRBV6-6 and TRBJ1-2; the D gene is perhaps TRBD1, from 6 matching bases. The sample comprised ileal tissue. The nucleotide sequence is TGTGCCAGCAGACAGGGTAACTATGGCTACACCTTC. Its coded protein is CASRQGNYGYTF.